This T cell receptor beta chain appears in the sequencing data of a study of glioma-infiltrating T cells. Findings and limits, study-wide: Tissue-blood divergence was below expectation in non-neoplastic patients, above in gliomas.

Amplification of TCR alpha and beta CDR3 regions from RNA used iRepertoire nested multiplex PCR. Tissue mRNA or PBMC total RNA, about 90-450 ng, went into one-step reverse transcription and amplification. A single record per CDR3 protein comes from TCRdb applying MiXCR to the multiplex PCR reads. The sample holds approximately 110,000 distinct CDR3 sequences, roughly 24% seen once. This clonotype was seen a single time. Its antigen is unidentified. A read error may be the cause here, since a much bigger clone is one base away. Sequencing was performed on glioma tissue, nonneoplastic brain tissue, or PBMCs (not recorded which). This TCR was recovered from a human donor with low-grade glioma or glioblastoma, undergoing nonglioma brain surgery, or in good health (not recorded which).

The CDR3 sequence: CASRRQGNAEAFF. CDR3 bases: TGTGCCAGCAGACGCCAGGGAAACGCTGAAGCTTTCTTT. V usage is TRBV14 and J usage is TRBJ1-1, with D perhaps TRBD1 (5 bases). The CDR3 has 13 residues. The V gene's germline CDR1 is SGHDN and CDR2 FVKESK. The germline V and J ends were trimmed by 6 bases and 6 bases, with 14 bases remaining between them.